This T cell receptor beta chain was documented in a study of PD-L1 blockade in urothelial cancer. For the study at large: In the patient group, about 90% of the roughly 30 were males with bladder-origin urothelial cancer. Blood samples had a median of about 140,000 T cells, more than 65,000 unique TCRs, and clonality 0.075 to 0.095. Study-level results: Below-median pretreatment blood TCR clonality was a predictor of better survival.

Time point specified: pretreatment peripheral blood. Samples spanned pretreatment and treatment, with 1 to 8 time points per patient. Of note for this clone: Antigen: not known.

The CDR3 extends over 17 amino acids. Germline CDR1 and CDR2: SGHDT and YYEEEE. The V and J ends lost 5 bases and 4 bases, in that order; junction bases with no gene match: 11. Clones were read by immunoSEQ multiplex PCR, and TCRdb kept only the in-frame ones, dropping some. Among 49,000 or so clones listed, roughly 78% were seen once. Sequenced material: PBMCs, taken around atezolizumab (anti-PD-L1) treatment. The rearrangement uses TRBV5-6 and TRBJ2-2; 10 nucleotides agree with TRBD1. The clonotype comes from a man between 65 and 85 years old with urothelial cancer. CDR3 amino acids: CASRPSGQGFGTGELFF. The CDR3 nucleotides are TGTGCCAGCAGACCCTCGGGACAGGGGTTTGGCACCGGGGAGCTGTTTTTT. Drawing the rest from reference TRBV5-6 and TRBJ2-2, the complete variable domain is DAGVTQSPTHLIKTRGQQVTLRCSPKSGHDTVSWYQQALGQGPQFIFQYYEEEERQRGNFPDRFSGHQFPNYSSELNVNALLLGDSALYLCASRPSGQGFGTGELFFGEGSRLTVL.